The 11 T cell receptor beta chains listed next were all sequenced from one sample in a study of blood T cell repertoires in COVID-19. Measured with immunoSEQ multiplex PCR; TCRdb has only the in-frame clones, and not every one. Here the sample spans about 54,000 clones, more than 75% being singletons. The specimen was peripheral blood. The origin of the receptors is a man between 50 and 59 years old with active COVID-19.

This chain joins TRBV6-5 and TRBJ2-7; 12 bases match TRBD1. The CDR3 has 15 residues. Germline lookup yields CDR1 MNHEY and CDR2 SVGAGI. With 2 bases clipped from V and 4 bases from J, the junction kept 3 bases outside the gene matches. CDR3 nucleotide sequence: TGTGCCAGCAGTTACGGGACAGGGGGCGGTTACGAGCAGTACTTC. It yields the protein CASSYGTGGGYEQYF.

The chain couples TRBV3-1 (or the pseudogene TRBV3-2) to TRBJ1-5, with a possible D match to TRBD1 (5 bases). Trimming removed 2 bases from V and 7 bases from J, with 9 bases in between. Per germline, CDR1 LGHDT and CDR2 YNNKEL (reference sequence). This CDR3 region has 13 residues. CDR3 loop: CASSQWTSQPQHF. The CDR3 DNA is TGTGCCAGCAGCCAATGGACATCCCAGCCCCAGCATTTT.

The rearrangement uses TRBV2 and TRBJ2-5; 15 bases fit TRBD2. The CDR3 runs 17 residues. Germline assignment: CDR1 SNHLY and CDR2 FYNNEI. V shed 6 bases and J 4 bases; nucleotides not matched to a gene: 9. In DNA, the CDR3 is TGTGCCAGCAGAGAGAGGACTAGCGGGGGGGCCCGAGAGACCCAGTACTTC. This gives the protein CASRERTSGGARETQYF.

V is TRBV27 and J is TRBJ1-5, with 12 bases matching TRBD1. The CDR3 contains 15 residues. Germline V CDR1 and CDR2: MNHEY, SMNVEV (reference sequence). V was clipped by 3 bases and J by 6 bases; unmatched bases: 3. This CDR3 is CASSLGQGAPQPQHF. DNA of the CDR3: TGTGCCAGCAGTTTGGGACAGGGGGCGCCTCAGCCCCAGCATTTT.

The rearrangement links TRBV9 to TRBJ2-7; 9 bases are a match to TRBD1. Germline CDR1 reads SGDLS; CDR2 reads YYNGEE. The V segment lost 3 bases and the J segment 7 bases; nucleotides outside the gene matches: 8. This CDR3 comprises 14 residues. The CDR3 here is CASSEGQGEEEQYF. The DNA for the CDR3 is TGTGCCAGCAGCGAGGGACAGGGTGAGGAGGAGCAGTACTTC.

This chain uses TRBV7-6 with TRBJ1-2, with TRBD1 matching 8 bases. This CDR3 is 15 amino acids long. V trimming: 1 base; J trimming: 2 bases; junction bases outside the gene matches: 3. CDR1 and CDR2 from the germline V gene are SGHVS and FNYEAQ. The CDR3, as DNA: TGTGCCAGCAGCTTAGAGACAGGGGAGAACTATGGCTACACCTTC. This sequence encodes CASSLETGENYGYTF.

The chain uses TRBV4-3 and TRBJ2-3, with D perhaps matching TRBD2 (5 bases). This CDR3 spans 14 amino acids. Trimming shortened V by 1 base and J by 3 bases, and 8 bases separated the two germline ends. CDR1 is LGHNA and CDR2 is YSLEER in the germline V gene. The CDR3 DNA reads as TGCGCCAGCAGCCAAGTGGCGGGTACAGATACGCAGTATTTT. Its protein is CASSQVAGTDTQYF.

The chain is built from TRBV15 and TRBJ2-2; TRBD2 matches 9 bases. J gave up 2 bases and V 0 bases, and 4 bases lay outside the gene matches. In germline, CDR1 is LNHNV, CDR2 YYDKDF (reference sequence). This CDR3 is 17 amino acids long. CDR3 amino acids: CATSREQREANTGELFF. The DNA for the CDR3 is TGTGCCACCAGCAGAGAACAGCGGGAGGCCAACACCGGGGAGCTGTTTTTT.

V gene TRBV18 combines with J gene TRBJ2-2, with 8 positions matching TRBD1. The CDR3 runs 15 residues. V trimming: 7 bases; J trimming: 0 bases; junction bases outside the gene matches: 4. Germline CDR1 is KGHSH and CDR2 is LQKENI. The CDR3: CASLGTGTNTGELFF. In nucleotides, the CDR3 is TGTGCCAGCTTAGGGACAGGAACGAACACCGGGGAGCTGTTTTTT. Full variable domain (rest looked up from reference TRBV18 and TRBJ2-2): NAGVMQNPRHLVRRRGQEARLRCSPMKGHSHVYWYRQLPEEGLKFMVYLQKENIIDESGMPKERFSAEFPKEGPSILRIQQVVRGDSAAYFCASLGTGTNTGELFFGEGSRLTVL.

In the case of this clone: Other nucleotide sequences from this sample produce the same CDR3. The J gene is TRBJ1-2, the V gene TRBV7-6; 7 bases align to TRBD1. With V trimmed by 5 bases and J by 2 bases, 2 bases remained unmatched. The CDR3 loop spans 13 amino acids. Germline CDR1 reads SGHVS; CDR2 reads FNYEAQ. The CDR3 loop is CASSPTGNYGYTF. As DNA, the CDR3 is TGTGCCAGCAGCCCGACAGGGAACTATGGCTACACCTTC.

This chain joins TRBV28 and TRBJ1-2, with a tentative D call TRBD1 (6 bases). The CDR3 is made up of 12 amino acids. Germline V gene data show CDR1 as MDHEN and CDR2 as SYDVKM. The V end lost 6 bases, the J end lost 3 bases, and 8 bases lay between the germline ends. CDR3 amino acids: CASRTGDYGYTF. The CDR3 DNA follows: TGTGCCAGCAGGACAGGAGACTATGGCTACACCTTC.